The 16 T cell receptor beta chains below were found in one sample sequenced in a study of cytotoxic CD8 clonotypes in ibrutinib-treated CLL. TCRdb's copy holds only in-frame clones and misses some; the assay was immunoSEQ multiplex PCR. The table lists roughly 150,000 clones, roughly three quarters of them singletons. The sample in question was PBMCs, obtained after 24 months of ibrutinib treatment. The receptors stem from a human donor with chronic lymphocytic leukemia.

The chain joins TRBV13 to TRBJ1-4; 7 nucleotides line up with TRBD1. Germline CDR1 reads PRHDT; CDR2 reads FYEKMQ (reference sequence). Germline trimming cut 3 bases from V and 6 bases from J; bases unmatched to any gene: 7. The CDR3 covers 15 residues. In DNA form, the CDR3 reads TGTGCCAGCAGCTTTAGACAGGGTGGTCATGAAAAACTGTTTTTT. This encodes CASSFRQGGHEKLFF.

The chain uses TRBV19 and TRBJ1-2; D remains unclear. Between the trimmed V and J ends, which lost 5 bases and 4 bases, there was a span of 8 bases. Germline V lookup: CDR1 LNHDA, CDR2 SQIVND (reference sequence). The CDR3 length is 12 residues. In nucleotides, the CDR3 is TGTGCCAGTAGTCTCCCGGGCTATGGCTACACCTTC. Its translation: CASSLPGYGYTF.

This chain uses TRBV21-1 with TRBJ1-2; no DNA check was done on the table's D call, TRBD1. TRBV21-1 counts as a pseudogene. The CDR3 length is 14 residues. CDR3 amino acids: CASSGADRSYGYTF. Written as DNA, the CDR3 is TGTGCCAGCAGCGGCGCGGACAGGAGCTATGGCTACACCTTC.

CDR3 protein: CATRGQNDEQFF. The CDR3, as DNA: TGTGCCACCAGGGGACAGAACGATGAGCAGTTCTTC. V is TRBV10-3 and J is TRBJ2-1; TRBD1 matches 7 bases. Germline V gene data show CDR1 as ENHRY and CDR2 as SYGVKD. V shed 10 bases and J 8 bases; nucleotides not matched to a gene: 8. CDR3 length equals 12 residues.

The gene calls are TRBV7-8 and TRBJ2-2; the match to TRBD2 covers 8 bases. The J segment lost 6 bases and the V segment lost 3 bases, leaving 6 bases of the junction unmatched. Germline V gives CDR1 SGHVS, CDR2 FQNEAQ. The CDR3 has 15 amino acids. The DNA for the CDR3 is TGTGCCAGCAGCTTGGCTAGCGGGTGGTCCGGGGAGCTGTTTTTT. It specifies CASSLASGWSGELFF.

The rearrangement uses TRBV6-5 and TRBJ2-7, with unresolved D. The ends were cut back, 6 bases at V and 3 bases at J, with 6 bases in the middle. The CDR3 has 11 amino acids. The germline V gene encodes CDR1 MNHEY and CDR2 SVGAGI. The CDR3 sequence is CASSNGYEQYF. The DNA of the CDR3 is TGTGCCAGCAGCAACGGCTACGAGCAGTACTTC.

The gene calls are TRBV6-6 and TRBJ1-5; the D gene is possibly TRBD1 (6 bases). V lost 6 bases, J lost 9 bases, and 18 bases lay in between. This CDR3 is built from 14 residues. Germline CDR1 and CDR2: MNHNY and SVGAGI (reference sequence). Here the CDR3 reads CASRPPAGAVPQHF. The CDR3 DNA reads TGTGCCAGCAGACCCCCCGCAGGGGCGGTGCCCCAGCATTTT.

This chain uses TRBV5-4 with TRBJ1-2; 9 nucleotides line up with TRBD1. The ends lost 4 bases at V and 8 bases at J; junction bases unmatched: 6. The CDR3 is 13 amino acids. Germline assignment: CDR1 SGHNT and CDR2 YYREEE (reference sequence). The CDR3 DNA sequence: TGTGCCAGCAGCCGACAGGGGGGGCAGGGCTACACCTTC. This sequence encodes CASSRQGGQGYTF.

This clone occurred once. For the CDR3, the DNA is TGTGCCAGCAGCTTGGACCGACAGTTCGGTGAAAAACTGTTTTTT. This codes for CASSLDRQFGEKLFF. The rearrangement uses TRBV5-6 and TRBJ1-4; tentatively, D is TRBD1 (5 bases). CDR1 is SGHDT, CDR2 YYEEEE, per germline. The germline V and J ends were trimmed by 0 bases and 7 bases, with 13 bases remaining between them. The CDR3 contains 15 residues.

This clone was detected only once. The rearrangement joins TRBV9 to TRBJ2-5; unclear D gene. CDR3 length: 11 amino acids. Germline CDR1 and CDR2: SGDLS and YYNGEE. The V end was cut by 3 bases, the J end by 0 bases, with 0 bases between. CDR3 sequence (DNA): TGTGCCAGCAGCGACCAAGAGACCCAGTACTTC. Protein sequence: CASSDQETQYF.

J is TRBJ1-4 and V is TRBV28; a weak D match, TRBD1 (5 bases). V lost 8 bases, J lost 0 bases, and 10 bases lay in between. The CDR3 is 14 amino acids. CDR1 is MDHEN and CDR2 is SYDVKM in the germline V gene. The CDR3 sequence is CASARGATNEKLFF. The CDR3 DNA reads as TGTGCCAGCGCAAGGGGAGCAACTAATGAAAAACTGTTTTTT.

The gene calls are TRBV7-3 and TRBJ2-1; a weak D match, TRBD2 (7 bases). Between the trimmed V and J ends, which lost 2 bases and 8 bases, there was a span of 16 bases. CDR1 and CDR2 (germline): SGHTA, FQGTGA. This CDR3 contains 15 residues. The CDR3 region has the DNA TGTGCCAGCAGCTTATATGTTGCGGGGGCCCATGAGCAGTTCTTC. Translated, it gives CASSLYVAGAHEQFF.

V and J are TRBV6-6 and TRBJ1-5; possibly TRBD1 for D (6 bases). Germline values: CDR1 MNHNY, CDR2 SVGAGI (reference sequence). V gave up 7 bases and J gave up 2 bases, with 9 bases separating them. CDR3 size: 13 residues. The CDR3 coding sequence is TGTGCCAGCACCGAGGGGGGCAATCAGCCCCAGCATTTT. Encoded protein: CASTEGGNQPQHF.

The V and J genes are TRBV29-1 and TRBJ2-1; D is undetermined. CDR1 and CDR2 from the germline V gene are SQVTM and ANQGSEA. The CDR3 length is 14 residues. The V and J ends lost 4 bases and 6 bases respectively, with 16 bases between them. DNA for the CDR3: TGCAGCGTTGTCGTGCCGGAAACCGGCAATGAGCAGTTCTTC. Protein: CSVVVPETGNEQFF.

The chain carries TRBV18 and TRBJ2-7, with D hard to call. CDR3 size: 13 residues. The V end was cut by 2 bases, the J end by 5 bases, with 10 bases between. Germline lookup yields CDR1 KGHSH and CDR2 LQKENI. The CDR3 reads CASSPEVLHEQYF. CDR3 coding DNA: TGTGCCAGCTCACCAGAGGTACTCCACGAGCAGTACTTC. The variable domain in full, completed from reference TRBV18 and TRBJ2-7, reads NAGVMQNPRHLVRRRGQEARLRCSPMKGHSHVYWYRQLPEEGLKFMVYLQKENIIDESGMPKERFSAEFPKEGPSILRIQQVVRGDSAAYFCASSPEVLHEQYFGPGTRLTVT.

This chain links TRBV5-6 with TRBJ2-7; a weak D match, TRBD1 (5 bases). CDR3 length: 11 amino acids. Trimming shortened V by 4 bases and J by 4 bases, and 6 bases separated the two germline ends. CDR1 and CDR2 (germline): SGHDT, YYEEEE. CDR3 region: CASSRQYEQYF. CDR3 coding DNA: TGTGCCAGCAGCCGACAGTACGAGCAGTACTTC.